This T cell receptor (beta chain) is drawn from a study of blood T cell repertoires in COVID-19. Study information: Some COVID-19 samples were acute and others convalescent; all came from the United States, Italy and Spain.

This clone was seen just once. Original methodology: Estimates of nucleated cell counts were drawn from the amplification of reference gene primers. Only in-frame clones appear in the TCRdb table, and some are missing; sequencing was by immunoSEQ multiplex PCR. V, J and clone size are taken as reported in that table, and D and trimming were inferred from the DNA itself. The table includes over 100,000 clones, 82% detected once. CDR1 is LNHDA and CDR2 is SQIVND in the germline V gene (reference sequence). Trimming took off 3 bases at V and 4 bases at J, with 13 bases between the two ends. There are 15 residues in the CDR3.

The receptor's source is a man in his 70s with acute or convalescent COVID-19. The sample consisted of peripheral blood. The chain combines TRBV19 with TRBJ2-1, with TRBD1 as a possible D gene (5 bases). The DNA for the CDR3 is TGTGCCAGTAGTATGGGGCAGGTCGAGTACAATGAGCAGTTCTTC. Translating it yields CASSMGQVEYNEQFF.